Below, 9 T cell receptor beta chains from the same sample are listed, as sequenced in a study of blood T cell repertoires in COVID-19. Measured with immunoSEQ multiplex PCR; TCRdb has only the in-frame clones, and not every one. The sample lists under 250,000 clones; roughly four fifths were seen once. The sample taken for sequencing was peripheral blood. These receptors were taken from a woman aged 70-85 years with acute or convalescent COVID-19.

V gene TRBV6-4 combines with J gene TRBJ2-5; no reliable D call. The CDR3 consists of 13 residues. Trimming removed 4 bases from V and 4 bases from J, with 10 bases in between. Germline loops: CDR1 MRHNA, CDR2 SNTAGT. CDR3 nucleotides: TGTGCCAGCAGTGCTGGCGGCGGAGAGACCCAGTACTTC. Protein sequence: CASSAGGGETQYF.

The chain uses TRBV6-5 and TRBJ1-3, with D unresolved. V lost 2 bases to trimming and J lost 0 bases, with 11 bases between them. Looked up from germline, CDR1 is MNHEY and CDR2 is SVGAGI. The CDR3 has 16 amino acids. CDR3 bases: TGTGCCAGCAGTTACGACGGGTCGGCCTCTGGAAACACCATATATTTT. This sequence encodes CASSYDGSASGNTIYF.

This chain joins TRBV6-4 and TRBJ2-3, with 9 bases fitting TRBD1. Germline CDR1 and CDR2: MRHNA and SNTAGT. The junction had 0 bases not matched to a gene; V was cut back by 2 bases and J by 3 bases. The CDR3 totals 14 residues. This CDR3 is CASSDGTGTDTQYF. Here the CDR3 DNA reads TGTGCCAGCAGTGACGGGACAGGGACAGATACGCAGTATTTT.

Turning to this clone: Other nucleotide sequences in the sample specify the same CDR3. The chain recombines TRBV18 with TRBJ1-5, with TRBD1 as a possible D gene (6 bases). Germline assignment: CDR1 KGHSH and CDR2 LQKENI. There are 14 residues in the CDR3. V lost 2 bases and J lost 7, with 12 bases in between. This chain's CDR3 is CASSPAGEGQPQHF. In DNA form, the CDR3 reads TGTGCCAGCTCACCAGCAGGGGAGGGGCAGCCCCAGCATTTT.

To note about this clone: Germline is not matched at one junction end, which may reflect a read error. The chain is built from TRBV20-1 and TRBJ2-1; a weak D match, TRBD1 (5 bases). Germline V gene sequence: CDR1 DFQATT, CDR2 SNEGSKA (reference sequence). The CDR3 contains 10 residues. The CDR3 reads CSAPQFDSIF. CDR3 in DNA: TGCAGTGCCCCGCAATTCGACAGCATCTTC.

V usage is TRBV3-1 (or the pseudogene TRBV3-2) and J usage is TRBJ1-1, with no clear D. This CDR3 has 13 amino acids. CDR1 is LGHDT and CDR2 is YNNKEL in the germline V gene (reference sequence). V was trimmed by 5 bases and J by 4 bases, leaving 11 bases between them. CDR3 DNA sequence: TGTGCCAGCAGCGCTGTAGGGAGCACTGAAGCTTTCTTT. Translated: CASSAVGSTEAFF.

V gene TRBV14 combines with J gene TRBJ1-5; 8 bases fit TRBD1. CDR3 length: 14 residues. CDR1 and CDR2 from the germline V gene are SGHDN and FVKESK. V lost 5 bases and J lost 6; bases outside the gene matches: 6. CDR3 nucleotide sequence: TGTGCCAGCAGCTCGACAGGGGCAGGTCAGCCCCAGCATTTT. Protein: CASSSTGAGQPQHF.

The chain links TRBV27 to TRBJ1-5; a weak D match, TRBD1 (6 bases). CDR3 length equals 18 residues. Trimming removed 5 bases at V and 6 bases at J, with 26 bases between. Germline V gene lookup returns CDR1 MNHEY and CDR2 SMNVEV (reference sequence). This CDR3 is CASSRLSRGSVRGQPQHF. In DNA form, the CDR3 reads TGTGCCAGCAGTCGGCTTTCCAGGGGTTCCGTCCGGGGTCAGCCCCAGCATTTT.

This chain connects TRBV6-5 to TRBJ1-6, with D unresolved. With 5 bases removed from V and 6 bases from J, the gap between germline ends came to 8 bases. The length of the CDR3 is 13 residues. Germline V gene sequence: CDR1 MNHEY, CDR2 SVGAGI. CDR3 DNA: TGTGCCAGCAGTCGGGAGCCTAATTCACCCCTCCACTTT. Protein product: CASSREPNSPLHF.